This T cell receptor (beta chain) derives from a study of T cell responses to AZD1222 COVID-19 vaccine. Turning to this clone: Its antigen is currently unknown.

General observations from the study: The sample set comprised mostly white British donors with more females, and clonal diversity was possibly underestimated. CD4 TCRs covered the whole spike, strongest at regions 160-218 and 743-854. When two AZD1222 doses had been given, Spike-specific TCR breadth and depth rose.

TCRdb's table, derived via immunoSEQ multiplex PCR, lists solely in-frame clones and lacks some. The table records some 180,000 clones, about nine tenths of them present only once. Germline CDR1 is MNHNS and CDR2 is SASEGT. V was pared by 2 bases and J by 12 bases, with 5 bases of the junction left unmatched. The CDR3 covers 12 residues. The origin of this receptor is an adult who received the AZD1222 COVID-19 vaccine. The sample in question was peripheral blood, obtained 28 days after the second AZD1222 dose. V and J are TRBV6-1 and TRBJ2-3, with TRBD2 matching over 7 bases. The CDR3 sequence: CASSELGGGQYF. CDR3 coding DNA: TGTGCCAGCAGTGAACTGGGGGGGGGACAGTATTTT.